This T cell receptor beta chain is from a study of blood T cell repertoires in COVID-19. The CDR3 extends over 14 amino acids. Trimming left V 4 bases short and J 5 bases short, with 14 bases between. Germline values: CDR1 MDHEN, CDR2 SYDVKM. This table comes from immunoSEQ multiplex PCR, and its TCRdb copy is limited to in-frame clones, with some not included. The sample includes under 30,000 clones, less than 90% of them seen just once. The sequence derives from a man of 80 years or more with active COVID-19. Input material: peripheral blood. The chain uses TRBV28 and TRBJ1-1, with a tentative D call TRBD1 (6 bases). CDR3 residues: CASSYWDKLTEAFF. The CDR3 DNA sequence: TGTGCCAGCAGTTATTGGGACAAGCTTACTGAAGCTTTCTTT.